The clone carrying this T cell receptor beta chain was observed at least ten times. The target antigen is unknown. The data originate from a study of neurological immune-mediated disorders. Study-wide results and limits: Patients with HTLV-1-associated myelopathy had the highest level of TCR clonal expansion, whereas patients with multiple sclerosis had the lowest level, falling beneath the level found in healthy controls.

The sample's time point: longitudinal time-point 3. Unsorted libraries were generated from 2 million PBMCs. These cells had been stored in RNAlater at -80 C. The cDNA was generated through 5'RACE incorporating 10-nucleotide random UMIs. Over 190 million TCR-beta sequences, together covering 15-18 subjects, were produced by every individual sequencing run that was carried out. A single record per CDR3 protein comes from TCRdb applying MiXCR to the 5' RACE reads. The sample has 93,000 or so distinct CDR3 sequences, 11% seen once. The specimen sequenced was PBMCs. This clonotype was obtained from a female donor with HTLV-1-associated myelopathy (HAM/TSP).

The CDR3 DNA sequence: TGTGCCAGCAGTTCCGTTACCGGGACAGGGGATGGCTACACCTTC. It yields the protein CASSSVTGTGDGYTF. This chain connects TRBV6-5 to TRBJ1-2; TRBD1 aligns across 10 bases. The CDR3 consists of 15 residues. Unmatched junction bases numbered 8, after V lost 4 bases and J lost 6 bases. Looked up from germline, CDR1 is MNHEY and CDR2 is SVGAGI.